A single sample is the source of the 23 T cell receptor beta chains below, sequenced in a study of cytomegalovirus exposure and HLA in healthy donors. Profiling relied on immunoSEQ multiplex PCR, and the TCRdb table lists in-frame clones only, not all of them. The sample holds around 60,000 clones, less than 96% seen once. Sequencing used PBMCs. The receptors here all came from a woman under 30 in good health and CMV-seronegative.

Only one count was recorded for this clone. The chain couples TRBV16 to TRBJ1-3; no clear D gene. Trimming stripped 3 bases from V and 0 bases from J, with 12 bases between. In germline, CDR1 is KGHSY, CDR2 FQNENV. This CDR3 is 16 amino acids long. The CDR3: CASSQRRQDSGNTIYF. CDR3 sequence (DNA): TGTGCCAGCAGCCAGCGTCGCCAGGACTCTGGAAACACCATATATTTT.

This sequence joins TRBV10-3 and TRBJ1-2, with D unclear. The CDR3 consists of 12 residues. The germline V gene encodes CDR1 ENHRY and CDR2 SYGVKD. V gave up 4 bases and J gave up 3 bases, with 6 bases separating them. The CDR3 region is CAISGTDYGYTF. The CDR3 DNA reads as TGTGCCATCAGTGGGACTGACTATGGCTACACCTTC.

The chain employs TRBV18 and TRBJ2-5, with D unresolved. Trimming took off 1 base at V and 1 base at J, with 7 bases between the two ends. Germline V gene lookup returns CDR1 KGHSH and CDR2 LQKENI. CDR3 length equals 14 residues. This CDR3 reads CASSPRTTQETQYF. The CDR3 nucleotides are TGTGCCAGCTCACCACGCACTACCCAAGAGACCCAGTACTTC.

The V call is TRBV28, the J call TRBJ1-4; TRBD1 matches at 8 bases. Germline-derived CDR1 and CDR2 are MDHEN and SYDVKM. V gave up 11 bases and J gave up 4 bases; unmatched junction bases: 6. The CDR3 runs to 13 residues. CDR3 residues: CAAGGPFNEKLFF. CDR3 DNA: TGTGCCGCAGGGGGCCCCTTTAATGAAAAACTGTTTTTT.

The chain uses TRBV5-4 and TRBJ2-1, with TRBD2 matching over 8 bases. V gave up 4 bases and J gave up 4 bases; unmatched junction bases: 7. Germline-derived CDR1 and CDR2 are SGHNT and YYREEE (reference sequence). This CDR3 comprises 15 residues. CDR3 in amino acids: CASSTNPGGYNEQFF. In DNA, the CDR3 is TGTGCCAGCAGCACCAACCCGGGAGGGTACAATGAGCAGTTCTTC.

The J gene is TRBJ2-1, the V gene TRBV10-3; 9 bases are shared with TRBD2. This CDR3 has 16 amino acids. Trimming removed 8 bases from V and 1 base from J; junction bases left unmatched: 9. Germline lookup yields CDR1 ENHRY and CDR2 SYGVKD. CDR3 sequence: CAIRSGSGSSYNEQFF. The CDR3 DNA reads as TGTGCCATCCGCTCGGGTAGCGGGAGTTCCTACAATGAGCAGTTCTTC.

The V call is TRBV29-1, the J call TRBJ2-7; 10 bases line up with TRBD2. V dropped 7 bases and J dropped 8; count of bases not matched to a gene: 11. This CDR3 has 13 amino acids. From germline, CDR1 is SQVTM and CDR2 ANQGSEA. The CDR3 here is CSAYSGRFGKQYF. CDR3 DNA: TGCAGCGCTTATAGCGGGAGGTTCGGAAAGCAGTACTTC.

This rearrangement joins TRBV2 to TRBJ2-7; TRBD2 agrees at 12 bases. The CDR3 contains 16 residues. V lost 2 bases to trimming and J lost 4 bases; unmatched junction nucleotides: 6. Germline values: CDR1 SNHLY, CDR2 FYNNEI. Here the CDR3 DNA reads TGTGCCAGCAGTGAATGGGGGCTAGCGGGGGGGTACGAGCAGTACTTC. This encodes CASSEWGLAGGYEQYF. The complete variable domain, with remaining parts taken from reference TRBV2 and TRBJ2-7, reads EPEVTQTPSHQVTQMGQEVILRCVPISNHLYFYWYRQILGQKVEFLVSFYNNEISEKSEIFDDQFSVERPDGSNFTLKIRSTKLEDSAMYFCASSEWGLAGGYEQYFGPGTRLTVT.

V gene TRBV7-8 combines with J gene TRBJ2-1; 7 bases align to TRBD2. Looked up from germline, CDR1 is SGHVS and CDR2 is FQNEAQ. V shed 2 bases and J 6 bases; nucleotides not matched to a gene: 7. The CDR3 contains 15 residues. For the CDR3, the DNA is TGTGCCAGCAGCTTACTGGCGGGGGTCTCCAATGAGCAGTTCTTC. It yields the protein CASSLLAGVSNEQFF.

The chain recombines TRBV27 with TRBJ2-7; tentative D call: TRBD2 (5 bases). Germline V gene data show CDR1 as MNHEY and CDR2 as SMNVEV (reference sequence). The CDR3 loop spans 14 amino acids. The V and J ends lost 2 bases and 7 bases respectively, with 15 bases between them. CDR3 amino acids: CASSLVAHTGEQYF. CDR3 nucleotides: TGTGCCAGCAGTTTAGTCGCCCATACGGGGGAGCAGTACTTC.

The chain joins TRBV5-4 to TRBJ2-1, with TRBD2 matching 7 bases. In germline, CDR1 is SGHNT, CDR2 YYREEE (reference sequence). This CDR3 is 19 amino acids long. Trimming removed 1 base from V and 0 bases from J; junction bases left unmatched: 13. The CDR3 sequence is CASSLSSGDPRSSYNEQFF. CDR3 DNA: TGTGCCAGCAGCTTGTCTAGCGGAGATCCCCGGAGCTCCTACAATGAGCAGTTCTTC.

This chain links TRBV10-3 with TRBJ1-1; tentatively, D is TRBD1 (5 bases). The germline CDR1 and CDR2 sequences are ENHRY and SYGVKD. Trimming took off 6 bases at V and 3 bases at J, with 20 bases between the two ends. The CDR3 totals 16 residues. CDR3 in amino acids: CAIRRLGGVKYTEAFF. The CDR3 DNA reads as TGTGCCATCAGGCGGCTGGGGGGGGTTAAGTACACTGAAGCTTTCTTT.

The chain combines TRBV7-2 with TRBJ1-3; D perhaps matches TRBD1 (5 bases). Trimming took 3 bases from V and 1 from J, leaving 10 bases between them. The CDR3 extends over 15 amino acids. Germline CDR1 and CDR2: SGHTA and FQGNSA. The CDR3 here is CASSFPGGSGNTIYF. The CDR3 nucleotides are TGTGCCAGCAGCTTCCCCGGGGGGTCTGGAAACACCATATATTTT.

The rearrangement uses TRBV7-2 and TRBJ2-1; TRBD2 agrees at 7 bases. CDR3 length: 15 residues. The germline V gene has CDR1 SGHTA and CDR2 FQGNSA. J lost 3 bases, V lost 5 bases, and 7 bases had no gene match. The CDR3 region has the DNA TGTGCCAGCAGCCACAGTGGGGGGGTCTACAATGAGCAGTTCTTC. Translated, it gives CASSHSGGVYNEQFF.

The gene calls are TRBV5-4 and TRBJ1-3; D gene uncertain. Trimming pared 2 bases from V and 6 bases from J, leaving 9 bases between. CDR1 and CDR2 from the germline V gene are SGHNT and YYREEE (reference sequence). The CDR3 length is 13 residues. In DNA, the CDR3 is TGTGCCAGCAGCTTCGAGGTAGAAAACACCATATATTTT. Translated: CASSFEVENTIYF. Using reference TRBV5-4 and TRBJ1-3 for the parts outside the CDR3, the full variable domain is ETGVTQSPTHLIKTRGQQVTLRCSSQSGHNTVSWYQQALGQGPQFIFQYYREEENGRGNFPPRFSGLQFPNYSSELNVNALELDDSALYLCASSFEVENTIYFGEGSWLTVV.

V gene TRBV19 combines with J gene TRBJ1-5, with D unclear. The V end was cut by 3 bases, the J end by 0 bases, with 6 bases between. Germline V gene lookup returns CDR1 LNHDA and CDR2 SQIVND (reference sequence). The CDR3 extends over 14 amino acids. Here the CDR3 reads CASSMAYSNQPQHF. The CDR3 DNA is TGTGCCAGTAGTATGGCTTATAGCAATCAGCCCCAGCATTTT.

The CDR3 region has the DNA TGTGCCAGCAGCTTAGCGGGCGGACTAGGGGGGGGTGAGCAGTTCTTC. Translating it yields CASSLAGGLGGGEQFF. The chain links TRBV7-2 to TRBJ2-1; tentatively, D is TRBD2 (7 bases). There are 16 residues in the CDR3. V gave up 0 bases and J gave up 9 bases, with 18 bases separating them. Germline-derived CDR1 and CDR2 are SGHTA and FQGNSA. The complete variable domain, with remaining parts taken from reference TRBV7-2 and TRBJ2-1, reads GAGVSQSPSNKVTEKGKDVELRCDPISGHTALYWYRQSLGQGLEFLIYFQGNSAPDKSGLPSDRFSAERTGGSVSTLTIQRTQQEDSAVYLCASSLAGGLGGGEQFFGPGTRLTVL.

V usage is TRBV7-3 and J usage is TRBJ1-5; D is unresolved. The germline gives CDR1 SGHTA, CDR2 FQGTGA. V lost 5 bases to trimming and J lost 0 bases, with 5 bases between them. This CDR3 contains 13 residues. This chain's CDR3 is CASSLDSNQPQHF. The CDR3 DNA follows: TGTGCCAGCAGCCTAGATAGCAATCAGCCCCAGCATTTT.

The rearrangement uses TRBV28 and TRBJ2-7; TRBD1 matches 8 bases. This CDR3 is 12 amino acids long. The ends lost 7 bases at V and 4 bases at J; junction bases unmatched: 3. The germline gives CDR1 MDHEN, CDR2 SYDVKM. CDR3 DNA sequence: TGTGCCAGCACGGGACAGGTGTACGAGCAGTACTTC. It is translated as CASTGQVYEQYF.

This chain joins TRBV10-3 and TRBJ2-1; tentative D call: TRBD2 (6 bases). The CDR3 runs to 12 residues. CDR1 and CDR2 (germline): ENHRY, SYGVKD. V was pared by 10 bases and J by 7 bases, with 14 bases between. CDR3 sequence (DNA): TGTGCCACCACCGGGAGTTGGAATGAGCAGTTCTTC. Its protein is CATTGSWNEQFF.

The chain carries TRBV6-6 and TRBJ2-7; weak D call: TRBD2 (6 bases). The CDR3 runs to 15 residues. V dropped 5 bases and J dropped 7 bases, with 21 bases sitting between them. Germline loops: CDR1 MNHNY, CDR2 SVGAGI (reference sequence). CDR3 loop: CASSPNAPRAGEQYF. As DNA, the CDR3 is TGTGCCAGCAGTCCCAACGCCCCCCGGGCGGGGGAGCAGTACTTC.

The chain couples TRBV30 to TRBJ2-4; D perhaps matches TRBD2 (6 bases). Trimming took off 2 bases at V and 5 bases at J, with 19 bases between the two ends. There are 16 residues in the CDR3. Germline-derived CDR1 and CDR2 are GTSNPN and SVGIG (reference sequence). CDR3 sequence reads: CAWSPRWGVVENIQYF. The CDR3 DNA reads TGTGCCTGGAGTCCACGGTGGGGGGTCGTCGAAAACATTCAGTACTTC.

This sequence joins TRBV7-9 and TRBJ1-5; TRBD1 is a possible D gene (6 bases). Germline values: CDR1 SEHNR, CDR2 FQNEAQ (reference sequence). V dropped 8 bases and J dropped 1 base, with 12 bases sitting between them. This CDR3 contains 14 residues. CDR3: CASVGAGSNQPQHF. The CDR3 DNA reads TGTGCCAGCGTGGGGGCTGGGAGCAATCAGCCCCAGCATTTT.